This passage covers 8 T cell receptor beta chains from one sample sequenced in a study of beta chain features in type 1 diabetes. The authors reverse transcribed all of the isolated RNA, so sequencing captured expressed TCRB transcripts. The table came from immunoSEQ multiplex PCR; TCRdb's copy has only in-frame clones and leaves some out. The profile shows more than 300,000 clones, 7% to 9% of them singletons. Source material: central memory CD4+ T cells from blood. Receptor source: a woman aged 18 to 35 in good health.

The rearrangement links TRBV27 to TRBJ2-7; D might be TRBD1 (6 bases). The CDR3 is 13 amino acids. The V and J ends lost 7 bases and 5 bases respectively, with 15 bases between them. CDR1 is MNHEY, CDR2 SMNVEV, per germline (reference sequence). CDR3 region: CASNPRQVNEQYF. CDR3 DNA sequence: TGTGCCAGCAACCCAAGACAGGTTAACGAGCAGTACTTC.

The chain employs TRBV11-3 and TRBJ2-5; D perhaps matches TRBD1 (6 bases). Trimming took off 1 base at V and 5 bases at J, with 8 bases between the two ends. Germline CDR1 is SGHNT and CDR2 is YENEEA. There are 13 residues in the CDR3. DNA of the CDR3: TGTGCCAGCAGCTTAGTACAGGGCGAGACCCAGTACTTC. Encoded protein: CASSLVQGETQYF. Full variable domain (outside the CDR3, taken from reference TRBV11-3 and TRBJ2-5): EAGVVQSPRYKIIEKKQPVAFWCNPISGHNTLYWYLQNLGQGPELLIRYENEEAVDDSQLPKDRFSAERLKGVDSTLKIQPAELGDSAVYLCASSLVQGETQYFGPGTRLLVL.

Points on this clone: Distinct nucleotide sequences in the sample also encode this CDR3. The chain is built from TRBV4-3 and TRBJ2-7; the D gene is possibly TRBD1 (7 bases). This CDR3 is built from 16 residues. The germline V gene encodes CDR1 LGHNA and CDR2 YSLEER. V lost 0 bases and J 3 bases, leaving 15 bases between the germline ends. The CDR3, as DNA: TGCGCCAGCAGCCAAGATCGGGGGACAGTACGCTACGAGCAGTACTTC. Encoded protein: CASSQDRGTVRYEQYF.

This clone occurred a few times. The chain uses TRBV12-1 and TRBJ2-3; TRBD2, as called in the table, went unchecked against the DNA. TRBV12-1 has pseudogene status. The CDR3 runs 16 residues. DNA of the CDR3: TGTGCCAGCAGCTCGTATAGCGGGAGGTGCCCAGATACGCAGTATTTT. Amino acid sequence: CASSSYSGRCPDTQYF.

This clone was recorded a few times. The V gene is TRBV6-5, the J gene TRBJ1-2; D might be TRBD1 (5 bases). The V end lost 7 bases, the J end lost 4 bases, and 13 bases lay between the germline ends. Germline lookup yields CDR1 MNHEY and CDR2 SVGAGI. The CDR3 contains 13 residues. CDR3 amino acids: CASTRDRRYGYTF. CDR3 nucleotides: TGTGCCAGCACCAGGGATAGGCGCTATGGCTACACCTTC.

This clone has just a few counts. This sequence joins TRBV20-1 and TRBJ1-2; D ambiguous. V was cut by 5 bases and J by 5 bases, with 6 bases left in between. CDR3 length: 10 amino acids. From germline, CDR1 is DFQATT and CDR2 SNEGSKA (reference sequence). This CDR3 is CSALFYGYTF. For the CDR3, the DNA is TGCAGTGCTCTCTTTTATGGCTACACCTTC.

The J gene is TRBJ2-6, the V gene TRBV6-6; no definite D call. Germline V gene data show CDR1 as MNHNY and CDR2 as SVGAGI (reference sequence). The CDR3 is 15 residues long. V lost 2 bases and J 0 bases, leaving 5 bases between the germline ends. This chain's CDR3 is CASSYGYSGANVLTF. DNA of the CDR3: TGTGCCAGCAGTTACGGGTACTCTGGGGCCAACGTCCTGACTTTC.

The chain employs TRBV27 and TRBJ2-1, with TRBD1 matching 8 bases. Germline trimming cut 3 bases from V and 0 bases from J; bases unmatched to any gene: 4. The CDR3 is made up of 16 amino acids. Germline V gene data show CDR1 as MNHEY and CDR2 as SMNVEV (reference sequence). The CDR3 protein is CASSLTGDASYNEQFF. CDR3 nucleotide sequence: TGTGCCAGCAGTTTGACAGGGGACGCCTCCTACAATGAGCAGTTCTTC.